This T cell receptor (beta chain) appears in the sequencing data of a study of blood T cell repertoires in COVID-19. Clones were sequenced by immunoSEQ multiplex PCR, and TCRdb holds only the in-frame ones, with some missing. The data show 120,000 or so clones, with around nine tenths seen just once and 6.5% to 9% held by the top ten. V shed 3 bases and J 0 bases; nucleotides not matched to a gene: 0. Germline CDR1 and CDR2: KGHSH and LQKENI. The CDR3 has 14 amino acids. Remarks on this clone: In the same sample, other DNA sequences code for this CDR3.

The sequenced sample consisted of peripheral blood. The sequence derives from a man in his fifties with acute or convalescent COVID-19. The chain employs TRBV18 and TRBJ2-7; 9 nucleotides align to TRBD2. The CDR3 is CASSPSGSSYEQYF. In DNA form, the CDR3 reads TGTGCCAGCTCACCTAGCGGGAGCTCCTACGAGCAGTACTTC.